This T cell receptor (beta chain) is drawn from a study of vaccination effects on CD4 cells after COVID-19. Study-wide points: Only a few convalescent patients and no early post-infection timepoints featured in the study.

This table comes from immunoSEQ multiplex PCR, and its TCRdb copy is limited to in-frame clones, with some not included. Among over 10,000 clones listed, approximately 70% were seen once. This CDR3 spans 15 amino acids. Germline lookup yields CDR1 SGHRS and CDR2 YFSETQ. The J segment lost 4 bases and the V segment lost 1 base, leaving 7 bases of the junction unmatched. Prior to sequencing, the ViraFEST assay stimulated PBMC with viral peptide pools, which expanded the antigen-specific CD4+ T cells. CD4+ T cell isolation took place after approximately 11 days of culture. The person was diagnosed with PCR-confirmed SARS-CoV-2 infection between March and December 2020. All study participants received two doses of BNT162b2 or mRNA-1273 vaccine. This clone has only a few counts. Its antigen is currently unknown.

Sample: CD4+ T cells from PBMCs cultured with HCoV-NL63 spike peptides, taken after COVID-19 vaccination. This clonotype was obtained from a human donor who had a prior SARS-CoV-2 infection. V gene TRBV5-1 combines with J gene TRBJ2-7; 8 bases map to TRBD2. The CDR3 nucleotides are TGCGCCAGCAGCTTGACCGGGAGGGGCGAATACGAGCAGTACTTC. Translating it yields CASSLTGRGEYEQYF. Using reference TRBV5-1 and TRBJ2-7 for the parts outside the CDR3, the full variable domain is KAGVTQTPRYLIKTRGQQVTLSCSPISGHRSVSWYQQTPGQGLQFLFEYFSETQRNKGNFPGRFSGRQFSNSRSEMNVSTLELGDSALYLCASSLTGRGEYEQYFGPGTRLTVT.